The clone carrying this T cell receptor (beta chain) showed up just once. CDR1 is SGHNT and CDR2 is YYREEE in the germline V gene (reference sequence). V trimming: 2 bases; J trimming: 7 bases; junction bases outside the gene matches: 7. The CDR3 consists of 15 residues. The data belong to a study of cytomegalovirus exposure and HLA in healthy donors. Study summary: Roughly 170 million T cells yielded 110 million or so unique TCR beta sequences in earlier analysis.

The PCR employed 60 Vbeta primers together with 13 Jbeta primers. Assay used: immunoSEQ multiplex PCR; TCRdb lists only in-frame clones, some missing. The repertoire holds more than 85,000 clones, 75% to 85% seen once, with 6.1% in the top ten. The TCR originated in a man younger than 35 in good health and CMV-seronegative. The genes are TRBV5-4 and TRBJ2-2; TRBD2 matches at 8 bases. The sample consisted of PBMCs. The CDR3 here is CASSFGTSEIGELFF. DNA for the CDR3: TGTGCCAGCAGCTTCGGGACTAGTGAAATCGGGGAGCTGTTTTTT.